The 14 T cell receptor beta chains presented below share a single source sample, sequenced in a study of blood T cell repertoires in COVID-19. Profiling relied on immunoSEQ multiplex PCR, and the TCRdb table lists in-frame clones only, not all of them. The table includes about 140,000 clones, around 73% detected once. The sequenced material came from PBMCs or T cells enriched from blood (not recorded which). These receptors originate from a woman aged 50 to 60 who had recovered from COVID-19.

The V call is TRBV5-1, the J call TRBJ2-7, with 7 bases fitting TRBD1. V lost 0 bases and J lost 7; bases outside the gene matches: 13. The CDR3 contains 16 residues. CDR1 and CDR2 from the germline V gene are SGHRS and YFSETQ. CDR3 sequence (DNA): TGCGCCAGCAGCTTGGGACAGGGACAAGATTGGGGGGAGCAGTACGTC. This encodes CASSLGQGQDWGEQYV.

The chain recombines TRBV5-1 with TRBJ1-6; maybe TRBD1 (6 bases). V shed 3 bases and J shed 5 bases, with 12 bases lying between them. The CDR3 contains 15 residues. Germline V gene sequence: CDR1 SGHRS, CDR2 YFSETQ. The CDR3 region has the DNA TGCGCCAGCAGCTGGCGGACAGATGATAATTCACCCCTCCACTTT. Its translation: CASSWRTDDNSPLHF.

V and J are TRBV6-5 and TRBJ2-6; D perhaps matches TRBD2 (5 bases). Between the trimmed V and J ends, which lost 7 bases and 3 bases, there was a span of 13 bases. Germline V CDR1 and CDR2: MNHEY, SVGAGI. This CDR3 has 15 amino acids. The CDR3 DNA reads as TGTGCCAGCATTCGAGGGTACGGTGGGGCCAACGTCCTGACTTTC. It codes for CASIRGYGGANVLTF.

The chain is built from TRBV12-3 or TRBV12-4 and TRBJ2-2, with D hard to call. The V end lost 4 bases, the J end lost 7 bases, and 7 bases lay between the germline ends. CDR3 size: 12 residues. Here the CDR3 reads CASSYAGGELFF. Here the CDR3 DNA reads TGTGCCAGCAGTTATGCCGGCGGGGAGCTGTTTTTT.

The DNA of the CDR3 is TGTGCCAGCAGCTTAGGGCCGACTACCTACGAGCAGTACGTC. This gives the protein CASSLGPTTYEQYV. V and J are TRBV7-2 and TRBJ2-7, with D possibly matching TRBD2 (5 bases). CDR1 and CDR2 from the germline V gene are SGHTA and FQGNSA. Trimming took off 1 base at V and 2 bases at J, with 9 bases between the two ends. The CDR3 runs to 14 residues.

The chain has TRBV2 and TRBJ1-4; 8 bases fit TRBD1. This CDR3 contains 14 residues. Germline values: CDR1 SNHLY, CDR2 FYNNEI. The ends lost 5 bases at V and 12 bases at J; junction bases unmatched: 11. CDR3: CASSWTGTERELFF. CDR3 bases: TGTGCCAGCAGTTGGACAGGGACTGAAAGGGAACTGTTTTTT.

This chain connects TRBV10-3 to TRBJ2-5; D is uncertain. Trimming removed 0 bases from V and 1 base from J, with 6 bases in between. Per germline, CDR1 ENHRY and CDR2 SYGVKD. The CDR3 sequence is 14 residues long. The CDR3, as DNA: TGTGCCATCAGTGAGTCTGGAGTCCAAGAGACCCAGTACTTC. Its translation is CAISESGVQETQYF.

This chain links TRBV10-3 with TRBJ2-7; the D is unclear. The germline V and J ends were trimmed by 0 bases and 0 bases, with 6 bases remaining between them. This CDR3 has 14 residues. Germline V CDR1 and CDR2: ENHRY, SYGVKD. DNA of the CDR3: TGTGCCATCAGTGAGTCTGGCAGCTCCTACGAGCAGTACTTC. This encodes CAISESGSSYEQYF.

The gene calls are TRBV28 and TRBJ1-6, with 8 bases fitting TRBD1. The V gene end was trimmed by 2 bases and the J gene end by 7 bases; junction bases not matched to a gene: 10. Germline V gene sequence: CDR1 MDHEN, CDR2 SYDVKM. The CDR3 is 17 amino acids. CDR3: CASSLRQGALSNSPLHF. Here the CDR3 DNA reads TGTGCCAGCAGTTTACGGCAGGGGGCCCTTTCGAATTCACCCCTCCACTTT.

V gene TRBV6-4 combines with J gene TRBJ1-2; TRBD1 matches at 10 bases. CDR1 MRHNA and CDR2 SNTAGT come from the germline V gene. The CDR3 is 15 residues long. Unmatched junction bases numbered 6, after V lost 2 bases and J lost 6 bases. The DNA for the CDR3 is TGTGCCAGCAGTGACACGGGGACAGGGGAAAATGGCTACACCTTC. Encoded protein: CASSDTGTGENGYTF.

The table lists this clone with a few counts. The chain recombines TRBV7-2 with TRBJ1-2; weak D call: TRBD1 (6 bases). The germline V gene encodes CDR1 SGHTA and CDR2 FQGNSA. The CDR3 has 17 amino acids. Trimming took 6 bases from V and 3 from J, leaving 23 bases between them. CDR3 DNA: TGTGCCAGCAGTTCAACAGGGTTCTGGGGGTTAGACTATGGCTACACCTTC. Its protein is CASSSTGFWGLDYGYTF. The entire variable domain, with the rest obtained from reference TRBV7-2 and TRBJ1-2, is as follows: GAGVSQSPSNKVTEKGKDVELRCDPISGHTALYWYRQSLGQGLEFLIYFQGNSAPDKSGLPSDRFSAERTGGSVSTLTIQRTQQEDSAVYLCASSSTGFWGLDYGYTFGSGTRLTVV.

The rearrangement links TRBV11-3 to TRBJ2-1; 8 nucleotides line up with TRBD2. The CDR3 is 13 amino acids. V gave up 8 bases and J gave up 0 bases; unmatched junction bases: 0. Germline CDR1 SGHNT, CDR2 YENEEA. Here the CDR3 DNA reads TGTGCCAGCCGGGGGGGCTCCTACAATGAGCAGTTCTTC. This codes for CASRGGSYNEQFF.

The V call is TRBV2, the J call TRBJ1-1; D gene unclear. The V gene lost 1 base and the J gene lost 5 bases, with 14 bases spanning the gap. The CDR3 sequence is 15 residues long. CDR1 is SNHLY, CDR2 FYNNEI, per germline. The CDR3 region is CASSEGYEGRTEAFF. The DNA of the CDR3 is TGTGCCAGCAGTGAAGGTTATGAGGGTCGGACTGAAGCTTTCTTT.

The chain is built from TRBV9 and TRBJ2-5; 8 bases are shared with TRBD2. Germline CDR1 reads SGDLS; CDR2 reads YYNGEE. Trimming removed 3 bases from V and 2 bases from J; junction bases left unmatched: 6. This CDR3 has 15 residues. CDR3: CASSAWAGGQETQYF. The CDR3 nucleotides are TGTGCCAGCAGCGCGTGGGCGGGGGGTCAAGAGACCCAGTACTTC. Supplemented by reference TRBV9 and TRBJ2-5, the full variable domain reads DSGVTQTPKHLITATGQRVTLRCSPRSGDLSVYWYQQSLDQGLQFLIQYYNGEERAKGNILERFSAQQFPDLHSELNLSSLELGDSALYFCASSAWAGGQETQYFGPGTRLLVL.